The T cell receptor (beta chain) described here comes from a study of blood T cells in healthy people across ages (dated by TCRdb to about 2015). Study-wide context: In model experiments, template switching captured about one uniquely barcoded TCR beta cDNA molecule for every two T cells. Donors of different ages were randomly distributed across sequencing lanes to avoid experimental bias. Using deep sequencing normalized with unique cDNA molecular identifiers, the study measured how TCR beta repertoire diversity changes with age. The study analyzed two additional independent replicas of 1 million unique cDNA reads from the same blood draw for two donors, one aged 18 to 29 and one aged 80 or older. The donors were divided into four age groups: young (average about 16 years), middle-aged (under 40), aged (roughly 66) and long-lived (82). The paper's findings and limits, for the study overall: Donor CMV infection status was unknown, potentially confounding age-related changes in expanded clonotypes. Conclusive comparison of naive and antigen-experienced compartments was prevented by the profiling of bulk unsorted PBMCs. Compared with the aged group, the long-lived group had more naive CD4+ T cells, fewer expanded clones and increased TCR diversity, a pattern suggesting age selection. A strong correlation was found between observed TCR beta diversity and the percentage of naive T cells measured by flow cytometry. Observed TCR beta diversity per million T cells fell roughly linearly with age, and a significant reduction was already apparent by age around 40. Total diversity estimates from one million sequenced T cells were considered lower bounds and underestimates.

V is shortened by 4 bases, J by 12 bases, and the region joining them spans 18 bases. The CDR3 numbers 13 residues from cysteine through phenylalanine. Only the CDR3 DNA is retained, 39 bases long and in frame from the first base. Reading the germline V gene gives CDR1 MGHRA and CDR2 YSYEKL. About this clonotype itself: Its specific antigen is unknown. Nothing much larger sits one base from this clone, and base qualities are not available.

The approximately 39 donors, aged about 6 to 95 years, were systemically healthy Caucasian individuals from Russia. Ten milliliters of peripheral blood were drawn from each donor into EDTA-treated Vacutainer tubes. PBMCs were isolated by Ficoll-Paque density-gradient centrifugation, with at least 6.5 million obtained per sample. Total RNA was extracted from PBMCs with Trizol reagent, with at least 5.5 micrograms obtained per sample. For every donor, flow cytometry on a PBMC aliquot measured the percentage of naive CD45RAhigh/CD27high T cells. The library was obtained by 5' RACE. TCRdb names Illumina HiSeq 2500 as the instrument used. A second PCR of roughly 6 to 11 cycles was run with a J-beta primer mix and a sample-barcoded 5' primer. A template-switch 5' adaptor carrying 12 random nucleotides introduced a unique molecular identifier onto each TCR beta cDNA molecule. Each sample yielded at least 3 million CDR3-containing paired-end reads. First-strand cDNA was synthesized from all RNA with the Mint cDNA synthesis kit, primed by a TRBC-specific oligonucleotide. All cDNA was treated with uracil-DNA glycosylase and then went through a first 18-cycle PCR with the universal primers M1SS and BC2_uni_R. Processing in the source paper ran as follows. Each sample was normalized by randomly selecting 1 million high-quality reads, each carrying a distinct molecular identifier. Instead of being binned into consensus sequences, reads that shared molecular identifiers were thrown out. CDR3 identification, clonotype clustering and error correction used MiTCR with a Q25 quality threshold and the strictest error-elimination algorithm. Lower-bound total TCR beta diversity was estimated with a nonparametric unseen species model using Euler transformation. The raw public reads went through TCRdb reprocessing: fastp at Q25, MiXCR clone calling, in-frame beta chains kept. All rows with the same CDR3 protein become a single entry with the most common DNA and genes. The V and J calls follow TCRdb's processing rather than the paper's. Recorded for this sample are 800,000 to 950,000 distinct CDR3 sequences; around 36% of them occurred a single time. Approximately 12% of the sample lies in the top ten.

The specimen was blood. The clonotype comes from a young man in good health. The V and J genes are TRBV4-1 and TRBJ1-1; TRBD1 is a possible D gene, resting on 5 matching bases. CDR3 reads: CASSPPGASATFF. The DNA sequence is given as TGCGCCAGCAGCCCTCCTGGGGCTTCGGCAACTTTCTTT.